Listed below are T cell receptor beta chains from one sample, sequenced in a study of CD8 T cells in Susac syndrome. TCRdb redid the calling of the immunoSEQ multiplex PCR reads with MiXCR, one entry per CDR3 protein. There are approximately 80,000 distinct CDR3 sequences in the sample; roughly 90% occur only once, and 0.5% to 0.6% lies in the top ten. The sample consisted of CD8+ T cells from PBMCs. The receptors shown here come from a human donor with multiple sclerosis. CDR3s leave out the opening cysteine and the closing phenylalanine or tryptophan.

ASSLGQGVLEGYT,TRBJ1-2,13,TRBV13
ASSYSEGSGANVLT,TRBJ2-6,14,TRBV6-5
ASSDTGPLETQY,TRBJ2-5,12,TRBV6-5
SASQGTRGDEQF,TRBJ2-1,12,TRBV20-1
ASSFGRNNEAF,TRBJ1-1,11,TRBV5-4
ASSRILTVGPYTEAF,TRBJ1-1,15,TRBV4-1
ASSSGTGGYEQY,TRBJ2-7,12,TRBV19
ATSTTRTRQETQY,TRBJ2-5,13,TRBV15
ASSLDRLLWGVNTEAF,TRBJ1-1,16,TRBV11-3
ASSHRITAQETQY,TRBJ2-5,13,TRBV13
ASSSQGPTEAF,TRBJ1-1,11,TRBV19
ASSDYGTSGRTDTQY,TRBJ2-3,15,TRBV13
ASRLREQSYNEQF,TRBJ2-1,13,TRBV6-1
ASSYSASGSPYEQY,TRBJ2-7,14,TRBV6-6
ASSPPSGRSYNEQF,TRBJ2-1,14,TRBV6-1
ASSLSRMNEQF,TRBJ2-1,11,TRBV5-1
ASSLSPFSGPHEQY,TRBJ2-7,14,TRBV27
ASSLVAGGYTGELF,TRBJ2-2,14,TRBV12-3/TRBV12-4
RAGIGTGVGMGYGYT,TRBJ1-2,15,TRBV20-1
ASSPKTTTNEKLF,TRBJ1-4,13,TRBV4-1
ASMTIYGYT,TRBJ1-2,9,TRBV10-2
ASSSWTLNTEAF,TRBJ1-1,12,TRBV19
ASSYSIKREGLNEQY,TRBJ2-7,15,TRBV6-2/TRBV6-3
ASSQENDRAFYEQY,TRBJ2-7,14,TRBV4-3
ASSLGDRDGYEQY,TRBJ2-7,13,TRBV5-1